One T cell receptor beta chain is described in this entry. The sample comes from a study of blood T cell repertoires in COVID-19. Overall study context: The analysed material was cDNA or gDNA that came from T cells, B-cell-depleted T cells, or PBMCs.

Assay used: immunoSEQ multiplex PCR; TCRdb lists only in-frame clones, some missing. The profile shows 70,000 to 95,000 clones, roughly 90% of them singletons. The sample comprised peripheral blood. This receptor was taken from a man between 65 and 85 years old with acute or convalescent COVID-19.

DNA for the CDR3: TGTGCCAGCAGGACTATGGGGGAGCTGTTTTTT. It yields the protein CASRTMGELFF. The genes are TRBV7-9 and TRBJ2-2; D perhaps matches TRBD2 (5 bases). The CDR3 length is 11 residues. Germline CDR1 and CDR2: SEHNR and FQNEAQ (reference sequence). The V and J ends lost 6 bases and 8 bases respectively, with 7 bases between them.